Shown below are 25 T cell receptor beta chains from a single sample sequenced in a study of blood T cell repertoires in COVID-19. Some clones are missing from TCRdb's copy, which holds only in-frame ones; the method was immunoSEQ multiplex PCR. This table has approximately 300,000 clones, roughly 80% appearing once. The source material was peripheral blood. The receptors originated from a woman aged 45-59 years with active or convalescent COVID-19.

The CDR3 loop reads CASSARQGSISEQFF. CDR3 DNA sequence: TGTGCCAGCAGTGCCAGACAGGGGAGTATTAGTGAGCAGTTCTTC. This chain joins TRBV2 and TRBJ2-1, with TRBD1 identical over 8 bases. Germline V gene lookup returns CDR1 SNHLY and CDR2 FYNNEI. The CDR3 spans 15 residues. Trimming took 4 bases from V and 9 from J; bases not matched to a gene: 11.

The V gene is TRBV5-1, the J gene TRBJ2-5, with TRBD1 matching over 10 bases. V shed 4 bases, J shed 6 bases, and the junction held 9 bases outside the gene matches. The CDR3 is made up of 15 amino acids. Germline V gene data show CDR1 as SGHRS and CDR2 as YFSETQ. CDR3 sequence: CASSAPSGQGQTQYF. The CDR3 nucleotides are TGCGCCAGCAGCGCCCCCTCGGGACAGGGGCAGACCCAGTACTTC.

The chain carries TRBV30 and TRBJ2-2; D remains unclear. The CDR3 consists of 14 residues. Germline assignment: CDR1 GTSNPN and CDR2 SVGIG (reference sequence). V gave up 2 bases and J gave up 0 bases, with 7 bases separating them. The chain's CDR3 is CAWSLAANTGELFF. The CDR3 DNA follows: TGTGCCTGGAGTCTGGCGGCGAACACCGGGGAGCTGTTTTTT.

The chain couples TRBV15 to TRBJ1-4; 9 bases are shared with TRBD1. The CDR3 has 20 residues. V lost 1 base and J lost 3; bases outside the gene matches: 15. Germline CDR1 LNHNV, CDR2 YYDKDF (reference sequence). CDR3 residues: CATSRGSIGQGQGPNEKLFF. The CDR3 DNA follows: TGTGCCACCAGCAGAGGATCAATAGGACAGGGGCAGGGACCTAATGAAAAACTGTTTTTT.

This chain uses TRBV12-3 or TRBV12-4 with TRBJ2-7; tentative D call: TRBD1 (6 bases). The CDR3 is made up of 13 amino acids. Trimming removed 6 bases from V and 0 bases from J, with 9 bases in between. The CDR3 coding sequence is TGTGCCAGCAGCACAGGGTACTCCTACGAGCAGTACTTC. Translating it yields CASSTGYSYEQYF.

The chain's CDR3 is CASSSGQGARTGNTIYF. CDR3 DNA: TGTGCCAGCTCATCGGGACAGGGGGCCAGAACTGGAAACACCATATATTTT. The chain carries TRBV18 and TRBJ1-3; TRBD1 agrees at 12 bases. The germline V gene encodes CDR1 KGHSH and CDR2 LQKENI. The ends lost 5 bases at V and 2 bases at J; junction bases unmatched: 7. The CDR3 has 17 residues.

The chain links TRBV5-1 to TRBJ2-1; 9 bases agree with TRBD2. CDR3 length equals 15 residues. In germline, CDR1 is SGHRS, CDR2 YFSETQ. V gave up 5 bases and J gave up 5 bases; unmatched junction bases: 8. The CDR3 coding sequence is TGCGCCAGCAGGTTACTAGCGGGTCCCCACAATGAGCAGTTCTTC. Its translation is CASRLLAGPHNEQFF. The entire variable domain, with the rest obtained from reference TRBV5-1 and TRBJ2-1, is as follows: KAGVTQTPRYLIKTRGQQVTLSCSPISGHRSVSWYQQTPGQGLQFLFEYFSETQRNKGNFPGRFSGRQFSNSRSEMNVSTLELGDSALYLCASRLLAGPHNEQFFGPGTRLTVL.

This chain connects TRBV6-1 to TRBJ1-5; maybe TRBD1 (6 bases). V was shortened by 4 bases and J by 2 bases, with 15 bases between the two germline ends. The V gene's germline CDR1 is MNHNS and CDR2 SASEGT. This CDR3 contains 16 residues. The CDR3 spells CASSVATGTGNQPQHF. In DNA form, the CDR3 reads TGTGCCAGCAGTGTCGCAACAGGGACCGGCAATCAGCCCCAGCATTTT.

This clone has only one observation. The chain recombines TRBV30 with TRBJ2-1; 16 nucleotides line up with TRBD2. The CDR3 sequence is 19 residues long. Trimming removed 1 base from V and 3 bases from J; junction bases left unmatched: 9. Germline CDR1 GTSNPN, CDR2 SVGIG (reference sequence). DNA for the CDR3: TGTGCCTGGAGTGAGGGACTAGCGGGAGGGCCCAGTAGCTACAATGAGCAGTTCTTC. It is translated as CAWSEGLAGGPSSYNEQFF.

With respect to this clone: Other DNA sequences in this sample translate to the same CDR3. This chain connects TRBV24-1 to TRBJ2-1, with TRBD2 matching 12 bases. CDR1 and CDR2 from the germline V gene are KGHDR and SFDVKD. V was clipped by 3 bases and J by 3 bases; unmatched bases: 2. There are 16 residues in the CDR3. CDR3: CATSDPLAGGYNEQFF. As DNA, the CDR3 is TGTGCCACCAGTGATCCACTAGCGGGAGGCTACAATGAGCAGTTCTTC.

The chain is built from TRBV5-6 and TRBJ1-4, with TRBD1 matching 7 bases. This CDR3 is built from 12 residues. V lost 4 bases, J lost 13 bases, and 7 bases stayed unmatched. Germline CDR1 is SGHDT and CDR2 is YYEEEE. The CDR3, as DNA: TGTGCCAGCAGCAATTACAGGGGAGGACTGTTTTTT. The encoded protein is CASSNYRGGLFF.

The chain uses TRBV27 and TRBJ2-5; tentative D call: TRBD1 (6 bases). Germline loops: CDR1 MNHEY, CDR2 SMNVEV (reference sequence). Trimming cost V 6 bases and J 5 bases, with 16 bases left between them. There are 14 residues in the CDR3. The CDR3 bases are TGTGCCAGCAGCCGGCCGGGGCAGGGGGAGACCCAGTACTTC. Its translation: CASSRPGQGETQYF.

The V call is TRBV10-3, the J call TRBJ1-2; D perhaps matches TRBD1 (5 bases). Trimming stripped 0 bases from V and 8 bases from J, with 19 bases between. The V gene's germline CDR1 is ENHRY and CDR2 SYGVKD. There are 16 residues in the CDR3. This CDR3 is CAISESSSGPGKGYTF. The CDR3 coding sequence is TGTGCCATCAGTGAGTCGAGTAGCGGCCCAGGGAAAGGCTACACCTTC.

This chain uses TRBV19 with TRBJ1-5; TRBD1 matches at 7 bases. The CDR3 length is 17 residues. Trimming cost V 3 bases and J 0 bases; bases outside gene matches: 8. Germline assignment: CDR1 LNHDA and CDR2 SQIVND (reference sequence). The CDR3 reads CASSIRRGQDSNQPQHF. In DNA, the CDR3 is TGTGCCAGTAGTATTCGAAGGGGGCAAGATAGCAATCAGCCCCAGCATTTT.

The rearrangement joins TRBV5-1 to TRBJ1-1; 11 bases line up with TRBD1. J was trimmed by 3 bases and V by 5 bases; bases with no gene match: 3. Germline CDR1 is SGHRS and CDR2 is YFSETQ. This CDR3 region has 14 residues. For the CDR3, the DNA is TGCGCCAGCAGAACGGGACAGGGGGACACTGAAGCTTTCTTT. It encodes CASRTGQGDTEAFF.

CDR3 region: CASHVSGRTDTQYF. CDR3 nucleotide sequence: TGTGCCAGCCATGTTAGCGGGAGAACAGATACGCAGTATTTT. The gene calls are TRBV28 and TRBJ2-3, with TRBD2 matching 9 bases. The germline V gene has CDR1 MDHEN and CDR2 SYDVKM. This CDR3 is built from 14 residues. The junction had 6 bases not matched to a gene; V was cut back by 8 bases and J by 3 bases.

The genes are TRBV9 and TRBJ2-5; D is unclear. Germline V gives CDR1 SGDLS, CDR2 YYNGEE. V was pared by 0 bases and J by 0 bases, with 9 bases between. This CDR3 has 15 amino acids. The CDR3 DNA sequence: TGTGCCAGCAGCGTAGGGGCAGCCAACCAAGAGACCCAGTACTTC. As protein: CASSVGAANQETQYF.

The chain carries TRBV6-5 and TRBJ2-2; no clear D. Germline CDR1 MNHEY, CDR2 SVGAGI. V lost 5 bases and J lost 3, with 13 bases in between. The CDR3 has 15 amino acids. Here the CDR3 reads CASSPHSTYTGELFF. The CDR3, as DNA: TGTGCCAGCAGTCCCCACTCGACTTACACCGGGGAGCTGTTTTTT.

The CDR3 here is CASSLVVRGPLDEQYF. The CDR3 coding sequence is TGCGCCAGCAGCTTAGTAGTAAGAGGGCCTCTGGACGAGCAGTACTTC. The genes are TRBV5-1 and TRBJ2-7; D is perhaps TRBD2 (5 bases). Trimming shortened V by 2 bases and J by 5 bases, and 20 bases separated the two germline ends. Germline CDR1 reads SGHRS; CDR2 reads YFSETQ. The CDR3 spans 16 residues. Supplemented by reference TRBV5-1 and TRBJ2-7, the full variable domain reads KAGVTQTPRYLIKTRGQQVTLSCSPISGHRSVSWYQQTPGQGLQFLFEYFSETQRNKGNFPGRFSGRQFSNSRSEMNVSTLELGDSALYLCASSLVVRGPLDEQYFGPGTRLTVT.

This chain uses TRBV7-2 with TRBJ2-5; TRBD2 matches at 13 bases. Germline-derived CDR1 and CDR2 are SGHTA and FQGNSA. With 0 bases clipped from V and 5 bases from J, the junction kept 18 bases outside the gene matches. This CDR3 spans 21 amino acids. The CDR3 is CASSLALRTSGRCGGRETQYF. In DNA, the CDR3 is TGTGCCAGCAGCTTAGCCCTCAGGACTAGCGGGAGATGTGGGGGTCGGGAGACCCAGTACTTC.

The chain has TRBV12-3 or TRBV12-4 and TRBJ1-6; 7 bases fit TRBD1. The ends lost 5 bases at V and 6 bases at J; junction bases unmatched: 1. The CDR3 spans 13 residues. Here the CDR3 DNA reads TGTGCCAGCAGTAGGGGGCGTAATTCACCCCTCCACTTT. The encoded protein is CASSRGRNSPLHF.

The genes are TRBV9 and TRBJ2-7; D not resolved. Germline loops: CDR1 SGDLS, CDR2 YYNGEE. CDR3 size: 13 residues. V was cut by 0 bases and J by 5 bases, with 9 bases left in between. The CDR3: CASSVALLDEQYF. The CDR3 nucleotides are TGTGCCAGCAGCGTAGCTCTACTCGACGAGCAGTACTTC. The full variable domain, completed using reference TRBV9 and TRBJ2-7, is DSGVTQTPKHLITATGQRVTLRCSPRSGDLSVYWYQQSLDQGLQFLIQYYNGEERAKGNILERFSAQQFPDLHSELNLSSLELGDSALYFCASSVALLDEQYFGPGTRLTVT.

The V call is TRBV7-9, the J call TRBJ1-3; no clear D. The CDR3 is 16 residues long. V was pared by 1 base and J by 2 bases, with 12 bases between. Looked up from germline, CDR1 is SEHNR and CDR2 is FQNEAQ (reference sequence). As DNA, the CDR3 is TGTGCCAGCAGCTTAGAATCCCCGGGAGCTGGAAACACCATATATTTT. It yields the protein CASSLESPGAGNTIYF. Supplemented by reference TRBV7-9 and TRBJ1-3, the full variable domain reads DTGVSQNPRHKITKRGQNVTFRCDPISEHNRLYWYRQTLGQGPEFLTYFQNEAQLEKSRLLSDRFSAERPKGSFSTLEIQRTEQGDSAMYLCASSLESPGAGNTIYFGEGSWLTVV.

The chain uses TRBV19 and TRBJ1-1; D may be TRBD1 (5 bases). Germline lookup yields CDR1 LNHDA and CDR2 SQIVND (reference sequence). CDR3 length: 14 amino acids. With 3 bases removed from V and 5 bases from J, the gap between germline ends came to 13 bases. The CDR3 region has the DNA TGTGCCAGTAGTATGCAGGGAACGAGGACTGAAGCTTTCTTT. This encodes CASSMQGTRTEAFF.

The chain links TRBV9 to TRBJ2-7; TRBD2 agrees at 7 bases. The CDR3 spans 14 residues. Losses at the gene ends were 3 bases for V and 4 bases for J; bases not matched to a gene: 7. The germline CDR1 and CDR2 sequences are SGDLS and YYNGEE. The CDR3 nucleotides read TGTGCCAGCAGCGGGGGAGCGGGACGGTACGAGCAGTACTTC. Its translation: CASSGGAGRYEQYF.